These T cell receptor beta chains were read from a single sample in a study of CD8 T cells in Susac syndrome. TCRdb re-analysed the immunoSEQ multiplex PCR reads in MiXCR, keeping a single row per CDR3 protein. Here the sample spans more than 100,000 distinct CDR3 sequences, roughly 95% being singletons. Sequenced sample: CD4+ T cells from PBMCs. Source of these receptors: a human donor with Susac syndrome. Each CDR3 is given without its conserved first and last residue. Each record gives: clone size, CDR3 length, V gene, J gene, CDR3 protein. A clone size is listed for some rows: how often the clone was seen (once, few, many), or a class if it is expanded.

clone size: NA; CDR3 length: 13; V gene: TRBV5-6; J gene: TRBJ2-4; CDR3 protein: ASSSTAWGENIQY
clone size: NA; CDR3 length: 13; V gene: TRBV6-1; J gene: TRBJ2-3; CDR3 protein: ASREDRGATDTQY
clone size: NA; CDR3 length: 13; V gene: TRBV5-6; J gene: TRBJ2-7; CDR3 protein: ASSLTGGISYEQY
clone size: NA; CDR3 length: 12; V gene: TRBV3-1; J gene: TRBJ2-1; CDR3 protein: ASSPLGPNNEQF
clone size: NA; CDR3 length: 13; V gene: TRBV24-1; J gene: TRBJ1-4; CDR3 protein: ATSDPGDPNEKLF
clone size: NA; CDR3 length: 15; V gene: TRBV2; J gene: TRBJ2-6; CDR3 protein: ASLGQGAIPGANVLT
clone size: NA; CDR3 length: 11; V gene: TRBV5-1; J gene: TRBJ2-5; CDR3 protein: ASSTGQGGTQY
clone size: few; CDR3 length: 10; V gene: TRBV14; J gene: TRBJ2-7; CDR3 protein: ASSQATYEQY
clone size: NA; CDR3 length: 14; V gene: TRBV12-5; J gene: TRBJ2-1; CDR3 protein: ASGLGARVSYNEQF
clone size: NA; CDR3 length: 12; V gene: TRBV7-8; J gene: TRBJ1-5; CDR3 protein: ASSLTGDSNPQH
clone size: NA; CDR3 length: 11; V gene: TRBV24-1; J gene: TRBJ2-3; CDR3 protein: ATSAGAGDTQY
clone size: NA; CDR3 length: 14; V gene: TRBV4-1; J gene: TRBJ1-1; CDR3 protein: ASSQDDRGSGTEAF
clone size: once; CDR3 length: 11; V gene: TRBV20-1; J gene: TRBJ2-7; CDR3 protein: SANAGVNYEQY
clone size: NA; CDR3 length: 10; V gene: TRBV20-1; J gene: TRBJ1-1; CDR3 protein: SANKGNTEAF
clone size: once; CDR3 length: 13; V gene: TRBV3-1; J gene: TRBJ2-1; CDR3 protein: ASSQGRASGGEQF
clone size: NA; CDR3 length: 10; V gene: TRBV2; J gene: TRBJ2-5; CDR3 protein: ALGDTQETQY
clone size: once; CDR3 length: 12; V gene: TRBV29-1; J gene: TRBJ2-3; CDR3 protein: SALGQGATDTQY
clone size: NA; CDR3 length: 12; V gene: TRBV4-1; J gene: TRBJ2-7; CDR3 protein: ASSLRDREHEQY
clone size: NA; CDR3 length: 15; V gene: TRBV12-3/TRBV12-4; J gene: TRBJ2-1; CDR3 protein: ASSTVPGLAGNNEQF
clone size: NA; CDR3 length: 13; V gene: TRBV29-1; J gene: TRBJ2-5; CDR3 protein: SVEDLRDSQETQY
clone size: NA; CDR3 length: 12; V gene: TRBV10-3; J gene: TRBJ2-1; CDR3 protein: AISPGTTNNEQF
clone size: NA; CDR3 length: 11; V gene: TRBV5-4; J gene: TRBJ2-3; CDR3 protein: ASSLDLRDTQY
clone size: once; CDR3 length: 15; V gene: TRBV6-1; J gene: TRBJ1-1; CDR3 protein: ASSKAGTGGKATEAF
clone size: NA; CDR3 length: 15; V gene: TRBV9; J gene: TRBJ2-5; CDR3 protein: ASSVGNWGQGMETQY
clone size: NA; CDR3 length: 12; V gene: TRBV7-9; J gene: TRBJ2-7; CDR3 protein: ASSLPTGSDEQY
clone size: NA; CDR3 length: 11; V gene: TRBV16; J gene: TRBJ1-2; CDR3 protein: ASSIHRGEGYT